This TCR beta chain was obtained from a study of T cells in Graves' hyperthyroidism and ophthalmopathy. A patient was excluded if there was uncontrolled infection, other autoimmune disease, pregnancy or lactation. Study findings and constraints: Blood also held most thyroid clonotypes expanded beyond 0.001.

The table lists this clonotype with many counts. Antigen: not known. Template material for amplifying TCR beta CDR3 regions consisted of RNA transcripts. First-round RT-PCR of the TCR CDR3 relied on the HTBI primer set. MiXCR, run by TCRdb on the multiplex PCR reads, gives a single entry per CDR3 protein. Of about 380,000 distinct CDR3 sequences listed, approximately 14% are singletons. Trimming stripped 1 base from V and 5 bases from J, with 8 bases between. The germline gives CDR1 SGHVS, CDR2 FQNEAQ. The CDR3 is 13 residues long. The specimen sequenced was blood. The TCR comes from a woman aged 60-75 years with Graves' hyperthyroidism. V and J are TRBV7-8 and TRBJ2-5; no reliable D call. CDR3 residues: CASSLGPGETQYF. For the CDR3, the DNA is TGTGCCAGCAGCTTAGGTCCCGGGGAGACCCAGTACTTC.